These 11 T cell receptor beta chains were sequenced from one sample in a study of long-term antiretroviral therapy in people with HIV (dated 2022 in TCRdb). The immunoSEQ hsTCRB v3.0 assay was used at survey level resolution to sequence the TRB variable region. Sourced from immuneACCESS, this table was stored by TCRdb with only in-frame sequences that have V and J called. A share of the clones is absent; for the studies checked, an unresolved V gene accounts for under half, and the remainder has no known explanation. The sample table shows about 30,000 clones, and almost 95% are seen once. 2.5% to 3.5% of the sample is in the top ten clones. Material: unsorted PBMCs, obtained about 7.4 years after starting antiretroviral therapy. These receptors were collected from a man aged 50-59 years with HIV.

The chain links TRBV28 to TRBJ2-3; the match to TRBD2 covers 8 bases. The germline CDR1 and CDR2 sequences are MDHEN and SYDVKM. There are 14 residues in the CDR3. V lost 2 bases, J lost 4 bases, and 2 bases stayed unmatched. The chain's CDR3 is CASSLRGGPDTQYF. CDR3 nucleotide sequence: TGTGCCAGCAGTTTACGGGGGGGCCCAGATACGCAGTATTTT.

The chain joins TRBV4-3 to TRBJ1-2, with a possible D match to TRBD1 (6 bases). V was shortened by 0 bases and J by 6 bases, with 11 bases between the two germline ends. This CDR3 has 14 residues. CDR1 and CDR2 (germline): LGHNA, YSLEER. This CDR3 reads CASSQDGGRDGYTF. The CDR3 DNA follows: TGCGCCAGCAGCCAAGATGGGGGCAGGGATGGCTACACCTTC.

This chain joins TRBV15 and TRBJ1-4; the match to TRBD1 covers 8 bases. With 1 base clipped from V and 4 bases from J, the junction kept 8 bases outside the gene matches. This CDR3 is 17 amino acids long. Germline V gene lookup returns CDR1 LNHNV and CDR2 YYDKDF (reference sequence). CDR3 nucleotides: TGTGCCACCAGCAGAGGGACAGGGCGTAGTGGTAATGAAAAACTGTTTTTT. It is translated as CATSRGTGRSGNEKLFF.

The CDR3 sequence is CASSYRTRTSGYTGELFF. CDR3 DNA sequence: TGCGCCAGCAGCTACCGCACTCGGACTAGCGGCTACACCGGGGAGCTGTTTTTT. The chain couples TRBV5-1 to TRBJ2-2; 10 bases are shared with TRBD2. The V gene's germline CDR1 is SGHRS and CDR2 YFSETQ. V trimming: 3 bases; J trimming: 3 bases; junction bases outside the gene matches: 11. The CDR3 sequence is 18 residues long.

The chain combines TRBV30 with TRBJ2-7; either TRBD1 or TRBD2 may fit D (7 bases each). The V gene lost 0 bases and the J gene lost 4 bases, with 16 bases spanning the gap. The CDR3 loop spans 15 amino acids. CDR1 GTSNPN and CDR2 SVGIG come from the germline V gene (reference sequence). Here the CDR3 DNA reads TGTGCCTGGAGTGTACTGGGAGGGGGCCTGTACGAGCAGTACTTC. Its translation: CAWSVLGGGLYEQYF.

This chain uses TRBV20-1 with TRBJ1-4; D gene unclear. V shed 0 bases and J shed 13 bases, with 9 bases lying between them. The germline CDR1 and CDR2 sequences are DFQATT and SNEGSKA (reference sequence). This CDR3 contains 11 residues. The CDR3 bases are TGCAGTGCTAGAGATAGCCCGGGACTGTTTTTT. Protein product: CSARDSPGLFF.

This chain uses TRBV19 with TRBJ1-1; no firm D call. From germline, CDR1 is LNHDA and CDR2 SQIVND (reference sequence). With 8 bases removed from V and 1 base from J, the gap between germline ends came to 8 bases. The CDR3 runs to 12 residues. DNA for the CDR3: TGTGCCAGTCAAACGGGGAACACTGAAGCTTTCTTT. Translation gives CASQTGNTEAFF.

The chain is built from TRBV11-2 and TRBJ1-3; the D is unclear. Per the germline V gene, CDR1 is SGHAT and CDR2 is FQNNGV. V was shortened by 0 bases and J by 2 bases, with 11 bases between the two germline ends. This CDR3 is 16 amino acids long. The CDR3 is CASSLDGGAAGNTIYF. The CDR3, as DNA: TGTGCCAGCAGCTTAGATGGTGGTGCTGCTGGAAACACCATATATTTT.

This sequence joins TRBV5-1 and TRBJ1-6, with 7 bases that match TRBD1. The CDR3 extends over 15 amino acids. Germline V CDR1 and CDR2: SGHRS, YFSETQ. The junction had 8 bases not matched to a gene; V was cut back by 4 bases and J by 7 bases. CDR3 sequence: CASSPDRVGNSPLHF. In DNA, the CDR3 is TGCGCCAGCAGCCCTGACAGGGTGGGAAATTCACCCCTCCACTTT.

A single count supports this clone. This rearrangement joins TRBV27 to TRBJ2-7; 7 bases match TRBD1. The CDR3 is 14 amino acids. After removal of 5 bases from V and 2 bases from J, the junction contained 6 bases not matched to a gene. The germline gives CDR1 MNHEY, CDR2 SMNVEV (reference sequence). CDR3 coding DNA: TGTGCCAGCAGTGAACCGGGACAGCCCTACGAGCAGTACTTC. Encoded protein: CASSEPGQPYEQYF.

Here the CDR3 DNA reads TGCGCCAGCAGTGACAGGACTAGCAATCAGCCCCAGCATTTT. Its translation: CASSDRTSNQPQHF. The chain employs TRBV10-2 and TRBJ1-5; no definite D call. This CDR3 is 14 amino acids long. The germline V and J ends were trimmed by 3 bases and 0 bases, with 6 bases remaining between them. Germline CDR1 and CDR2: WSHSY and SAAADI.